A single sample gave rise to the 3 T cell receptor beta chains below, sequenced in a study of response to subunit inactivated influenza vaccine (dated 2018 in TCRdb). Library generation was performed with RT-PCR. Sequencing relied on an Illumina HiSeq 2500. TCRdb redid the processing of the public reads, applying fastp at Q25 and MiXCR, and retained in-frame beta chains. CDR3 protein sequences are deduplicated, and each keeps its most common genes and DNA. This sample lists some 500,000 distinct CDR3 sequences; about 25% were detected once. Under 2.5% of the sample is in the top ten clones. Sample: CD4+ T cells sorted from PBMCs, taken roughly 5 days after vaccination. These receptors originate from a man aged 50 to 60 who received an inactivated influenza vaccine. Donor details come from another sample of the same person, matched by shared clones.

V and J are TRBV28 and TRBJ1-4; a possible D gene is TRBD1 (5 bases). This CDR3 comprises 15 residues. V was clipped by 10 bases and J by 6 bases, with 21 bases between them. The V gene's germline CDR1 is MDHEN and CDR2 SYDVKM. The CDR3 sequence: CATTPGTGTYEKLFF. CDR3 nucleotide sequence: TGTGCCACCACCCCCGGGACCGGGACGTATGAAAAACTGTTTTTT.

This clonotype was counted between two and nine times. The chain carries TRBV5-1 and TRBJ2-7; D might be TRBD1 or TRBD2, each matching 5 bases. CDR3 length: 15 residues. CDR1 is SGHRS and CDR2 is YFSETQ in the germline V gene. Trimming shortened V by 0 bases and J by 2 bases, and 12 bases separated the two germline ends. Here the CDR3 DNA reads TGCGCCAGCAGCTTGGTGGGGACCCCAACCTACGAGCAGTACTTC. Amino acid sequence: CASSLVGTPTYEQYF.

The chain joins TRBV20-1 to TRBJ2-7; 8 nucleotides match TRBD2. CDR1 DFQATT and CDR2 SNEGSKA come from the germline V gene (reference sequence). J lost 2 bases, V lost 1 base, and 4 bases had no gene match. The CDR3 runs 14 residues. In DNA form, the CDR3 reads TGCAGTGCTAGAGGACTAGCGTCCCCCTACGAGCAGTACTTC. This translates into CSARGLASPYEQYF.